This T cell receptor (beta chain) comes out of a study of cytomegalovirus exposure and HLA in healthy donors. V shed 4 bases, J shed 5 bases, and the junction held 5 bases outside the gene matches. The CDR3 loop spans 16 amino acids. Per the germline V gene, CDR1 is MNHNS and CDR2 is SASEGT. With 60 Vbeta and 13 Jbeta primers, the PCR was carried out. The table came from immunoSEQ multiplex PCR; TCRdb's copy has only in-frame clones and leaves some out. The table includes about 160,000 clones, about four fifths detected once. Material: PBMCs. The chain employs TRBV6-1 and TRBJ2-1, with TRBD2 matching over 13 bases. The receptor's source is a woman aged 45-65 years in good health and CMV-seronegative. The CDR3 sequence is CASSVFGLAGDNEQFF. Written as DNA, the CDR3 is TGTGCCAGCAGTGTCTTCGGACTAGCGGGAGACAATGAGCAGTTCTTC.